This T cell receptor beta chain was captured by sequencing in a study of T cell responses to AZD1222 COVID-19 vaccine. At the level of the study: Analyses pooled second doses at about 4 or about 12 weeks.

Study results and limitations: Spike-wide coverage was observed for vaccine-associated CD4 TCRs, with dominant responses at 160-218 and 743-854. Samples come after the peak T cell response, not at day 14.

Concerning this clone itself: Its antigen is as yet unknown.

The CDR3 totals 15 residues. Germline CDR1 reads SGHNT; CDR2 reads YYREEE (reference sequence). Trimming cost V 4 bases and J 8 bases; bases outside gene matches: 12. Profiled with immunoSEQ multiplex PCR; TCRdb holds only in-frame clones, not every one. The repertoire has some 140,000 clones, around 84% of them found once; the top ten carry roughly 4.3%. This chain joins TRBV5-4 and TRBJ1-3, with TRBD1 matching over 7 bases. Specimen: peripheral blood, collected on day 0 of AZD1222 vaccination. This receptor was identified in an adult in good health. The CDR3, as DNA: TGTGCCAGCAGCCGAGCGAGACAGGGCGCAGACACCATATATTTT. The encoded protein is CASSRARQGADTIYF.